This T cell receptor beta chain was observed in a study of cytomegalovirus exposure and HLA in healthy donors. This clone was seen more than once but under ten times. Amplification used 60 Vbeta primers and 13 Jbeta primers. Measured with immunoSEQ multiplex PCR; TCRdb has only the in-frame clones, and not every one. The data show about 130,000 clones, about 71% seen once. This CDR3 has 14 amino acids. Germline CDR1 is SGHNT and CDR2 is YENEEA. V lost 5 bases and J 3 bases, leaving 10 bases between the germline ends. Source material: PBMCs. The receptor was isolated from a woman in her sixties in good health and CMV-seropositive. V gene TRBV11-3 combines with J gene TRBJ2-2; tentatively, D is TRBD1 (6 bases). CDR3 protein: CASSQGPDTGELFF. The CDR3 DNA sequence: TGTGCCAGCAGCCAGGGGCCTGACACCGGGGAGCTGTTTTTT.